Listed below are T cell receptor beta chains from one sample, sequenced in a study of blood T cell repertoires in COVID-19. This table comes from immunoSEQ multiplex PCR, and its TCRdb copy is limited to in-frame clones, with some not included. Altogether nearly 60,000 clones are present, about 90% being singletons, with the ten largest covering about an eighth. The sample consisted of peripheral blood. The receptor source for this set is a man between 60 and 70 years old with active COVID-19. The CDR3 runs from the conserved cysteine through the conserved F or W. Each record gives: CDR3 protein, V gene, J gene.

CDR3: CASSLEPRPNFEAFF; V: TRBV7-8; J: TRBJ1-1
CDR3: CASSYLIGTVDGYTF; V: TRBV6-5; J: TRBJ1-2
CDR3: CASSPNNRIGYGYTF; V: TRBV9; J: TRBJ1-2
CDR3: CASSGVREGRETQYF; V: TRBV5-4; J: TRBJ2-5
CDR3: CASGPTGNNEQFF; V: TRBV7-3; J: TRBJ2-1
CDR3: CASRGLAAGANVLTF; V: TRBV2; J: TRBJ2-6
CDR3: CASSYGTGIYEQYF; V: TRBV6-5; J: TRBJ2-7
CDR3: CASSLDRDYGYTF; V: TRBV7-3; J: TRBJ1-2
CDR3: CASSLGRGGYEQYF; V: TRBV5-1; J: TRBJ2-7
CDR3: CASSPIQGQDTQYF; V: TRBV18; J: TRBJ2-3
CDR3: CASARDSKSNEQFF; V: TRBV19; J: TRBJ2-1
CDR3: CASSQAGNRGSGANVLTF; V: TRBV4-3; J: TRBJ2-6
CDR3: CASSEFRDWGLAGADEQFF; V: TRBV6-1; J: TRBJ2-1
CDR3: CASSLPIGGGLTGELFF; V: TRBV7-3; J: TRBJ2-2
CDR3: CASTPGQGVADTQYF; V: TRBV6-4; J: TRBJ2-3
CDR3: CASSGTVSYEQYF; V: TRBV5-1; J: TRBJ2-7
CDR3: CASSNIILAGRPGNEQFF; V: TRBV5-5; J: TRBJ2-1
CDR3: CASSAVDNGANVLTF; V: TRBV9; J: TRBJ2-6
CDR3: CASTIPQGASDTQYF; V: TRBV5-1; J: TRBJ2-3
CDR3: CASSESSGTNTGELFF; V: TRBV6-4; J: TRBJ2-2
CDR3: CASSQDRRRAGMNTEAFF; V: TRBV14; J: TRBJ1-1
CDR3: CASSPEAVGTQYF; V: TRBV12-3/TRBV12-4; J: TRBJ2-5
CDR3: CASRGGPTGELFF; V: TRBV11-3; J: TRBJ2-2
CDR3: CASSLAGGVGTEAFF; V: TRBV7-6; J: TRBJ1-1
CDR3: CASSLGTSDTDTQYF; V: TRBV27; J: TRBJ2-3
CDR3: CASSSPGGSGNTIYF; V: TRBV5-4; J: TRBJ1-3
CDR3: CASRPPRRGNREELFF; V: TRBV19; J: TRBJ2-2
CDR3: CASSQGPSPGDGYTF; V: TRBV14; J: TRBJ1-2
CDR3: CASQRERSINEQFF; V: TRBV19; J: TRBJ2-1
CDR3: CASSPGASPSETQYF; V: TRBV7-3; J: TRBJ2-5
CDR3: CARSSRQDHTGELFF; V: TRBV5-3; J: TRBJ2-2
CDR3: CASSLGLWFDEQFF; V: TRBV7-2; J: TRBJ2-1
CDR3: CATSRGSNSYEQYF; V: TRBV15; J: TRBJ2-7
CDR3: CASSELGGPAWGGELFF; V: TRBV6-1; J: TRBJ2-2
CDR3: CASSPTAYEQYF; V: TRBV28; J: TRBJ2-7
CDR3: CASSKAGTSGIYNEQFF; V: TRBV21-1; J: TRBJ2-1
CDR3: CASSTGTNEGETQYF; V: TRBV6-5; J: TRBJ2-5
CDR3: CASRWGTDTDTQYF; V: TRBV6-5; J: TRBJ2-3
CDR3: CASSLAFSLAGNEQFF; V: TRBV7-2; J: TRBJ2-1
CDR3: CASSPSSVYNEQFF; V: TRBV7-2; J: TRBJ2-1
CDR3: CASSVAGGELFF; V: TRBV9; J: TRBJ2-2
CDR3: CASSPEYGQGGGNTEAFF; V: TRBV5-1; J: TRBJ1-1
CDR3: CASSPDTYRLYTF; V: TRBV3-1/TRBV3-2; J: TRBJ1-2
CDR3: CASSFRGSPEAFF; V: TRBV7-8; J: TRBJ1-1
CDR3: CASSLGLGVYNEQFF; V: TRBV11-2; J: TRBJ2-1
CDR3: CASGRGGGVTYEQYF; V: TRBV5-5; J: TRBJ2-7
CDR3: CASSEEGTRLLSGANVLTF; V: TRBV2; J: TRBJ2-6
CDR3: CSVHGLAGGYNEQFF; V: TRBV29-1; J: TRBJ2-1
CDR3: CASSLTADQPQHF; V: TRBV12-3/TRBV12-4; J: TRBJ1-5
CDR3: CASSAYLTTSTDTQYF; V: TRBV19; J: TRBJ2-3
CDR3: CASTLRWGDTDTQYF; V: TRBV6-5; J: TRBJ2-3
CDR3: CASSPTGEGTDTQYF; V: TRBV28; J: TRBJ2-3
CDR3: CASSLQGDSPLHF; V: TRBV12-3/TRBV12-4; J: TRBJ1-6
CDR3: CASSRKGGQPQHF; V: TRBV7-2; J: TRBJ1-5
CDR3: CASRPGTANYGYTF; V: TRBV19; J: TRBJ1-2
CDR3: CSVEDLGTGETQYF; V: TRBV29-1; J: TRBJ2-5
CDR3: CAWSVSTRSKAVQFF; V: TRBV30; J: TRBJ2-1
CDR3: CASSIASGGYEQYF; V: TRBV19; J: TRBJ2-7
CDR3: CASSRSPDIDTQYF; V: TRBV28; J: TRBJ2-3